These 3 T cell receptor beta chains share one sample of origin, sequenced in a study of neurological immune-mediated disorders. In TCRdb, the 5' RACE reads were re-called with MiXCR into one record per CDR3 protein. The sample holds 15,000 to 20,000 distinct CDR3 sequences; roughly 20% are singletons and the top ten take 23%. The source material was PBMCs. The receptors derive from a man aged 50 to 60 in good health.

This clonotype was observed at least ten times. J is TRBJ2-5 and V is TRBV7-2, with 15 bases matching TRBD2. The J segment lost 2 bases and the V segment lost 4 bases, leaving 11 bases of the junction unmatched. The CDR3 runs to 19 residues. CDR1 SGHTA and CDR2 FQGNSA come from the germline V gene. The CDR3: CASSSGLAGGPRDQETQYF. CDR3 nucleotide sequence: TGTGCCAGCAGCTCCGGACTAGCGGGAGGGCCTAGGGATCAAGAGACCCAGTACTTC.

This clonotype was counted at least ten times. The chain employs TRBV20-1 and TRBJ2-5, with D uncertain. Germline loops: CDR1 DFQATT, CDR2 SNEGSKA (reference sequence). V was clipped by 1 base and J by 1 base, with 13 bases between them. This CDR3 spans 15 amino acids. The CDR3 nucleotides read TGCAGTGCTAGAGCCGAGAAGGGCTTCCAAGAGACCCAGTACTTC. Its translation is CSARAEKGFQETQYF.

The sample holds many counts of this clonotype. The chain uses TRBV14 and TRBJ2-7, with 9 bases that match TRBD1. The length of the CDR3 is 19 residues. Germline CDR1 and CDR2: SGHDN and FVKESK. V gave up 1 base and J gave up 3 bases; unmatched junction bases: 16. Here the CDR3 DNA reads TGTGCCAGCAGCCAAGTGGGACTCGGGACAGGGATTCGGCGCTACGAGCAGTACTTC. The encoded protein is CASSQVGLGTGIRRYEQYF.